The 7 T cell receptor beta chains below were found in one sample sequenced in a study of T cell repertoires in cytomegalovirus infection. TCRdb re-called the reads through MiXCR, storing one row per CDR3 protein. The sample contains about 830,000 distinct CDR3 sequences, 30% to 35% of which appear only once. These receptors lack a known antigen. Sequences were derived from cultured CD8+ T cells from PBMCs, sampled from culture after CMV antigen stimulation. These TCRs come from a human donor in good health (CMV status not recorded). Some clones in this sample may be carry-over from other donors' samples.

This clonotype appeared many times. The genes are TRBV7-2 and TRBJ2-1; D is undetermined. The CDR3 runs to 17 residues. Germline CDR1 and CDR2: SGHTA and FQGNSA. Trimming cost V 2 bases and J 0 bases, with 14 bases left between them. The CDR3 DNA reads TGTGCCAGCAGCTTAAATGGTGGCAGGTCCTCCTACAATGAGCAGTTCTTC. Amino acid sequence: CASSLNGGRSSYNEQFF.

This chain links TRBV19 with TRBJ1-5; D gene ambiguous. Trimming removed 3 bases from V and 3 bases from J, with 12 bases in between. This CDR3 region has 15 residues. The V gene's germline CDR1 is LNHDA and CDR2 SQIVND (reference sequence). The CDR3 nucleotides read TGTGCCAGTAGTATCGGTCCTTTTTCCAATCAGCCCCAGCATTTT. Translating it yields CASSIGPFSNQPQHF.

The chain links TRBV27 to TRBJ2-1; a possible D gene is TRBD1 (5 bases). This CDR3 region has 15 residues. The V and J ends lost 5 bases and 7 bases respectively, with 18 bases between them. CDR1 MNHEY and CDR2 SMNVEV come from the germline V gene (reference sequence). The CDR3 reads CASSPTGTQFNEQFF. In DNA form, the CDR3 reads TGTGCCAGCAGTCCTACAGGAACCCAGTTTAATGAGCAGTTCTTC.

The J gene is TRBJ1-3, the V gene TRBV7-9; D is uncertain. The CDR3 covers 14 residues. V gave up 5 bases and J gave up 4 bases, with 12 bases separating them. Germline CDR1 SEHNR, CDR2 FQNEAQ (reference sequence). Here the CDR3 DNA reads TGTGCCAGCAGCCCCCTTTTGAGAGGAAACACCATATATTTT. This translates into CASSPLLRGNTIYF.

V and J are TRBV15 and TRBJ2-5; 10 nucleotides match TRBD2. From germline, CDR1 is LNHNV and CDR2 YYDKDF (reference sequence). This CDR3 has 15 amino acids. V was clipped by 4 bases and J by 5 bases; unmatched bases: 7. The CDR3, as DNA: TGTGCCACCAGCACCTTACTAGCGGGGTTGGAGACCCAGTACTTC. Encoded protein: CATSTLLAGLETQYF. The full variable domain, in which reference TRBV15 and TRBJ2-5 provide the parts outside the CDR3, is DAMVIQNPRYQVTQFGKPVTLSCSQTLNHNVMYWYQQKSSQAPKLLFHYYDKDFNNEADTPDNFQSRRPNTSFCFLDIRSPGLGDTAMYLCATSTLLAGLETQYFGPGTRLLVL.

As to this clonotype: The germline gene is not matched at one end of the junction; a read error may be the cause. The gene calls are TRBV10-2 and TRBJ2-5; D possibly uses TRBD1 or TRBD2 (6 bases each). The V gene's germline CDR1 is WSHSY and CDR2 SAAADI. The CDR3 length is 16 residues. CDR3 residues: CASGESKGGWGETQYF. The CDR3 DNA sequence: TGCGCCAGCGGTGAGTCGAAGGGGGGCTGGGGAGAGACCCAGTACTTC.

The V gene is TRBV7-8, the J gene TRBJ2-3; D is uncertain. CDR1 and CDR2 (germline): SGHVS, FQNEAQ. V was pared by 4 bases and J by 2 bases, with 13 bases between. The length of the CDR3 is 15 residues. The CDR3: CASSSLGSSTDTQYF. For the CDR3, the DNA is TGTGCCAGCAGCTCTCTCGGGTCTTCCACAGATACGCAGTATTTT. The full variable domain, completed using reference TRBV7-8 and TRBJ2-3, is GAGVSQSPRYKVAKRGQDVALRCDPISGHVSLFWYQQALGQGPEFLTYFQNEAQLDKSGLPSDRFFAERPEGSVSTLKIQRTQQEDSAVYLCASSSLGSSTDTQYFGPGTRLTVL.